Listed below are T cell receptor beta chains from one sample, sequenced in a study of blood T cell repertoires in COVID-19. The assay was immunoSEQ multiplex PCR, and TCRdb's table has in-frame clones only and misses some. The sample has fewer than 200,000 clones, about 93% seen once; the top ten hold over 3.5%. The specimen sequenced was peripheral blood. The receptors derive from a woman between 45 and 65 years old with acute or convalescent COVID-19. Both conserved end residues are part of each CDR3. D genes are given only for firm matches. Part of the rows lack a size; the others show once, few, many or a class for expanded clones.

CDR3 DNA: TGCGCCAGCAGCTTGGCTCCTTTGGGGGCCAACGTCCTGACTTTC; CDR3 protein: CASSLAPLGANVLTF; J gene: TRBJ2-6; D gene: .; clone size: .; V gene: TRBV5-1
CDR3 DNA: TGTGCCAGCAGTGAAGCGCGGGACGGTAGCACAGATACGCAGTATTTT; CDR3 protein: CASSEARDGSTDTQYF; J gene: TRBJ2-3; D gene: .; clone size: once; V gene: TRBV2
CDR3 DNA: TGTGCCATCAGCGAGGTGACAGGGGGCTTTGGAGAGCAGTTCTTC; CDR3 protein: CAISEVTGGFGEQFF; J gene: TRBJ2-1; D gene: TRBD1; clone size: .; V gene: TRBV10-3
CDR3 DNA: TGCGCCAGTGGACAGGGAGGGAACACTGAAGCTTTCTTT; CDR3 protein: CASGQGGNTEAFF; J gene: TRBJ1-1; D gene: TRBD1; clone size: .; V gene: TRBV5-1
CDR3 DNA: TGTGCCTGGAGTCTAGGTAATCAAGAGACCCAGTACTTC; CDR3 protein: CAWSLGNQETQYF; J gene: TRBJ2-5; D gene: .; clone size: .; V gene: TRBV30
CDR3 DNA: TGTGCCAGCAGTAACAGGGGGTACGAGACCCAGTACTTC; CDR3 protein: CASSNRGYETQYF; J gene: TRBJ2-5; D gene: TRBD1; clone size: once; V gene: TRBV28
CDR3 DNA: TGTGCCAGTAGTTCCTTAGGGACTAGCGACATCCCCGGGGAGCTGTTTTTT; CDR3 protein: CASSSLGTSDIPGELFF; J gene: TRBJ2-2; D gene: TRBD2; clone size: .; V gene: TRBV19
CDR3 DNA: TGTGCCAGCTCACCATTACCCGGACAGGGGGCGAACACCGGGGAGCTGTTTTTT; CDR3 protein: CASSPLPGQGANTGELFF; J gene: TRBJ2-2; D gene: TRBD1; clone size: .; V gene: TRBV18
CDR3 DNA: TGTGCCAGCATTTCCATGAACACTGAAGCTTTCTTT; CDR3 protein: CASISMNTEAFF; J gene: TRBJ1-1; D gene: .; clone size: .; V gene: TRBV12-3/TRBV12-4
CDR3 DNA: TGTGCCAGCAGTTTCCCAGGCGGAAACACCATATATTTT; CDR3 protein: CASSFPGGNTIYF; J gene: TRBJ1-3; D gene: .; clone size: .; V gene: TRBV28
CDR3 DNA: TGTGCCAGCAGCCTCAGACAGGGTAGGCAAACGAACACCGGGGAGCTGTTTTTT; CDR3 protein: CASSLRQGRQTNTGELFF; J gene: TRBJ2-2; D gene: TRBD1; clone size: .; V gene: TRBV3-1/TRBV3-2
CDR3 DNA: TGTGCCTGGAGGGGAGGGATCTCCTACGAGCAGTACTTC; CDR3 protein: CAWRGGISYEQYF; J gene: TRBJ2-7; D gene: TRBD2; clone size: .; V gene: TRBV30